This T cell receptor (beta chain) was sequenced during a study of blood T cell repertoires in COVID-19. Membership in each cohort depended on participant-reported clinical history. Trimming took 4 bases from V and 7 from J, leaving 17 bases between them. This CDR3 contains 15 residues. Looked up from germline, CDR1 is SGHTA and CDR2 is FQGNSA. In the original analysis: The authors estimated nucleated cell counts from reference gene primer amplification. Sequencing used immunoSEQ multiplex PCR; TCRdb keeps in-frame clones, though not all of them. V and J calls and clone size are given by that table; D and trimming were obtained from the DNA. Found here are approximately 230,000 clones, approximately 84% of them singletons; the top ten hold about 15%.

This sequence originates from a man aged 40-50 years who had recovered from COVID-19. The source material was PBMCs or T cells enriched from blood (not recorded which). This chain uses TRBV7-2 with TRBJ1-3; D ambiguous. The DNA of the CDR3 is TGTGCCAGCAGCTCCAGGACCGGGGTACGGAACACCATATATTTT. Translation: CASSSRTGVRNTIYF.